The 16 T cell receptor beta chains listed next were all sequenced from one sample in a study of preoperative IRX-2 immunotherapy in early breast cancer. Assay used: immunoSEQ multiplex PCR; TCRdb lists only in-frame clones, some missing. The sample yields approximately 96,000 clones, roughly 89% seen once. The sample's treatment: preoperative locoregional IRX-2 cytokine immunotherapy. The starting material was tumor tissue, obtained after IRX-2 immunotherapy. These receptors came from a human donor with breast cancer.

The genes are TRBV29-1 and TRBJ1-1; D remains unclear. From germline, CDR1 is SQVTM and CDR2 ANQGSEA. V was shortened by 6 bases and J by 0 bases, with 11 bases between the two germline ends. The CDR3 runs 13 residues. The CDR3 sequence: CSVSGRMNTEAFF. The DNA for the CDR3 is TGCAGCGTCTCCGGACGGATGAACACTGAAGCTTTCTTT.

The chain links TRBV6-8 to TRBJ2-7; TRBD1 or TRBD2 may be the D gene (5 bases each). V lost 0 bases, J lost 2 bases, and 8 bases lay in between. This CDR3 has 14 amino acids. CDR1 is MNHGY, CDR2 SAAAGT, per germline. The CDR3 region is CASSYSGETYEQYF. The CDR3 DNA reads as TGTGCCAGCAGTTACTCGGGGGAGACCTACGAGCAGTACTTC.

The table lists this clone with a count of one. The chain uses TRBV5-1 and TRBJ2-1; 10 bases align to TRBD2. Germline lookup yields CDR1 SGHRS and CDR2 YFSETQ. This CDR3 is 15 amino acids long. With 0 bases clipped from V and 4 bases from J, the junction kept 1 base outside the gene matches. CDR3 DNA sequence: TGCGCCAGCAGCTTGGATAGCGGGGGGTACAATGAGCAGTTCTTC. Translated, it gives CASSLDSGGYNEQFF.

The chain employs TRBV14 and TRBJ2-1; the D is unclear. V lost 3 bases and J lost 7, with 13 bases in between. The CDR3 has 14 residues. CDR1 is SGHDN, CDR2 FVKESK, per germline. CDR3 sequence (DNA): TGTGCCAGCAGCCAGTATAGCCAGCTGAATGAGCAGTTCTTC. Translation: CASSQYSQLNEQFF. Based on the CDR3 plus reference TRBV14 and TRBJ2-1, the full variable domain is EAGVTQFPSHSVIEKGQTVTLRCDPISGHDNLYWYRRVMGKEIKFLLHFVKESKQDESGMPNNRFLAERTGGTYSTLKVQPAELEDSGVYFCASSQYSQLNEQFFGPGTRLTVL.

This sequence joins TRBV19 and TRBJ2-1, with D possibly TRBD2 on 6 matching bases. The CDR3 contains 13 residues. The V end was cut by 6 bases, the J end by 4 bases, with 10 bases between. Germline lookup yields CDR1 LNHDA and CDR2 SQIVND (reference sequence). The CDR3 DNA is TGTGCCAGTAGGTCGGAGGGTTACAATGAGCAGTTCTTC. This sequence encodes CASRSEGYNEQFF.

V is TRBV11-3 and J is TRBJ1-1; TRBD1 matches at 10 bases. CDR1 and CDR2 (germline): SGHNT, YENEEA. The trim removed 7 bases at V and 8 bases at J, leaving 10 bases unmatched. This CDR3 comprises 14 residues. The chain's CDR3 is CASNQDRGTPEAFF. CDR3 DNA sequence: TGTGCCAGCAACCAGGACAGGGGGACCCCCGAAGCTTTCTTT. Based on the CDR3 plus reference TRBV11-3 and TRBJ1-1, the full variable domain is EAGVVQSPRYKIIEKKQPVAFWCNPISGHNTLYWYLQNLGQGPELLIRYENEEAVDDSQLPKDRFSAERLKGVDSTLKIQPAELGDSAVYLCASNQDRGTPEAFFGQGTRLTVV.

By sample share, this clone is medium-sized. Other DNA variants within this sample encode the same CDR3. This rearrangement joins TRBV5-1 to TRBJ1-3; D remains unclear. The CDR3 has 14 amino acids. The ends were cut back, 2 bases at V and 4 bases at J, with 10 bases in the middle. Germline V lookup: CDR1 SGHRS, CDR2 YFSETQ. The CDR3 region is CASSLGGPGNTIYF. The CDR3 nucleotides are TGCGCCAGCAGCTTAGGAGGACCCGGAAACACCATATATTTT. The full variable domain, with the rest looked up from reference TRBV5-1 and TRBJ1-3, is KAGVTQTPRYLIKTRGQQVTLSCSPISGHRSVSWYQQTPGQGLQFLFEYFSETQRNKGNFPGRFSGRQFSNSRSEMNVSTLELGDSALYLCASSLGGPGNTIYFGEGSWLTVV.

This chain links TRBV30 with TRBJ1-1; D is possibly TRBD1 (5 bases). The V gene lost 3 bases and the J gene lost 11 bases, with 16 bases spanning the gap. Germline lookup yields CDR1 GTSNPN and CDR2 SVGIG (reference sequence). There are 12 residues in the CDR3. The CDR3 nucleotides are TGTGCCTGGAGGGGAACAGACTGGGGGGCTTTCTTT. Its protein is CAWRGTDWGAFF. The full variable domain, with the rest looked up from reference TRBV30 and TRBJ1-1, is SQTIHQWPATLVQPVGSPLSLECTVEGTSNPNLYWYRQAAGRGLQLLFYSVGIGQISSEVPQNLSASRPQDRQFILSSKKLLLSDSGFYLCAWRGTDWGAFFGQGTRLTVV.

The CDR3 region is CASSAISGLYGYTF. CDR3 coding DNA: TGTGCCAGCAGTGCTATTTCGGGACTGTATGGCTACACCTTC. The chain combines TRBV6-8 with TRBJ1-2; a possible D gene is TRBD1 (5 bases). CDR3 length: 14 amino acids. Germline V lookup: CDR1 MNHGY, CDR2 SAAAGT. Trimming shortened V by 5 bases and J by 5 bases, and 15 bases separated the two germline ends.

This clone is a singleton in its sample. The chain is built from TRBV7-4 and TRBJ2-1; the D is unclear. Germline CDR1 SGHVT, CDR2 SQSDAQ. Trimming removed 3 bases from V and 2 bases from J, with 17 bases in between. This CDR3 has 17 amino acids. The CDR3 sequence: CASSFIVAAEPYNEQFF. For the CDR3, the DNA is TGTGCCAGCAGCTTCATTGTTGCGGCGGAACCCTACAATGAGCAGTTCTTC. Together with reference TRBV7-4 and TRBJ2-1, the CDR3 gives the full variable domain: GAGVSQSPRYKVAKRGRDVALRCDSISGHVTLYWYRQTLGQGSEVLTYSQSDAQRDKSGRPSGRFSAERPERSVSTLKIQRTEQGDSAVYLCASSFIVAAEPYNEQFFGPGTRLTVL.

The CDR3 sequence is CASSLTGIYEQYF. CDR3 sequence (DNA): TGTGCCAGCAGTCTGACAGGCATCTACGAGCAGTACTTC. The rearrangement uses TRBV6-8 and TRBJ2-7; D may be TRBD1 (6 bases). The CDR3 is 13 residues long. Trimming stripped 5 bases from V and 3 bases from J, with 11 bases between. The germline CDR1 and CDR2 sequences are MNHGY and SAAAGT.

The V call is TRBV10-2, the J call TRBJ1-2, with D possibly TRBD1 on 5 matching bases. The CDR3 sequence is 14 residues long. V was clipped by 0 bases and J by 4 bases, with 9 bases between them. CDR1 WSHSY and CDR2 SAAADI come from the germline V gene. The CDR3 here is CASSESGGGYGYTF. CDR3 DNA sequence: TGCGCCAGCAGTGAGTCTGGGGGTGGCTATGGCTACACCTTC.

The chain links TRBV7-1 to TRBJ2-7; 7 positions match TRBD1. TRBV7-1 is sorted into the ORF group, with uncertain function. CDR3 length equals 14 residues. V dropped 5 bases and J dropped 2; count of bases not matched to a gene: 6. CDR3 amino acids: CASSKTGQPYEQYF. The CDR3 DNA reads TGTGCCAGCAGCAAAACGGGACAGCCCTACGAGCAGTACTTC.

This clone came up once. J is TRBJ2-2 and V is TRBV18, with 13 bases lining up with TRBD2. J was trimmed by 4 bases and V by 3 bases; bases with no gene match: 11. Germline assignment: CDR1 KGHSH and CDR2 LQKENI. The CDR3 contains 19 residues. CDR3 nucleotide sequence: TGTGCCAGCTCACCGCGAGTAGGACTAGCGGGAGACAGCACCGGGGAGCTGTTTTTT. This codes for CASSPRVGLAGDSTGELFF. The full variable domain, completed using reference TRBV18 and TRBJ2-2, is NAGVMQNPRHLVRRRGQEARLRCSPMKGHSHVYWYRQLPEEGLKFMVYLQKENIIDESGMPKERFSAEFPKEGPSILRIQQVVRGDSAAYFCASSPRVGLAGDSTGELFFGEGSRLTVL.

The chain carries TRBV7-5 and TRBJ1-5. TRBV7-5 has pseudogene status. This CDR3 has 16 residues. CDR3 nucleotides: TGTGCCAGCAGCTTAGGGGTTGTCGGGAGCAATCAGCCCCAGCATTTT. Translating gives CASSLGVVGSNQPQHF.

The chain carries TRBV5-1 and TRBJ2-3, with TRBD1 as a possible D gene (6 bases). The germline CDR1 and CDR2 sequences are SGHRS and YFSETQ. Trimming cost V 4 bases and J 0 bases, with 12 bases left between them. The CDR3 has 15 residues. The CDR3 bases are TGCGCCAGCAGCGGAGGACAGACAAGCACAGATACGCAGTATTTT. It yields the protein CASSGGQTSTDTQYF.